This TCR beta chain was obtained from a study of blood T cell repertoires in COVID-19. Across the study: The study drew acute and convalescent COVID-19 samples from the United States, Italy and Spain. PBMCs, B-cell-depleted T cells, or T cells were the source of the cDNA or gDNA that made up the material.

The study assigned cohorts using participant-reported clinical history. Original methodology: The authors estimated nucleated cell counts from reference gene primer amplification. Sequenced by immunoSEQ multiplex PCR; TCRdb stores in-frame clones only, minus some. D and trimming were read from the DNA, whereas the V and J calls and clone size are those reported in that table. The repertoire holds about 440,000 clones, about 90% seen once, with 1.5% to 2% in the top ten. The CDR3 has 12 residues. Germline V CDR1 and CDR2: LNHNV, YYDKDF (reference sequence). The V gene lost 6 bases and the J gene lost 2 bases, with 8 bases spanning the gap.

This rearrangement joins TRBV15 to TRBJ2-7; possibly TRBD1 for D (6 bases). This TCR derives from a woman aged 18-29 years with acute COVID-19. The source material was PBMCs or T cells enriched from blood (not recorded which). CDR3 residues: CATRDSAYEQYF. CDR3 DNA: TGTGCCACCAGGGACAGTGCCTACGAGCAGTACTTC.